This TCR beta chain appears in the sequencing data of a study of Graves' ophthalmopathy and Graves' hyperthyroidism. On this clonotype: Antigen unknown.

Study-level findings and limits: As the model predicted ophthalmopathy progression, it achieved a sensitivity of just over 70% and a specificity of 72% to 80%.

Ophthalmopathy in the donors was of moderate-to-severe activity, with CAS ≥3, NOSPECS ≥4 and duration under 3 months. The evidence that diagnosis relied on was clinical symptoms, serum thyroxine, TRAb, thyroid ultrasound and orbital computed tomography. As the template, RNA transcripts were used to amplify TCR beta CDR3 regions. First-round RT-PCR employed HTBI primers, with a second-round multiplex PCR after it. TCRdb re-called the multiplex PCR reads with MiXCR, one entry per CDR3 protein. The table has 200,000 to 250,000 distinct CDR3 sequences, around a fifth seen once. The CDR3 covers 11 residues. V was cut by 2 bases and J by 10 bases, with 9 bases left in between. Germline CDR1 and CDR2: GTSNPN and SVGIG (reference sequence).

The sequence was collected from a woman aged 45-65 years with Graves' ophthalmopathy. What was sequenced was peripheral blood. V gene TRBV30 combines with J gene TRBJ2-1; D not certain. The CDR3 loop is CAWSRVSEQFF. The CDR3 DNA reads TGTGCCTGGAGTAGGGTGAGCGAGCAGTTCTTC.